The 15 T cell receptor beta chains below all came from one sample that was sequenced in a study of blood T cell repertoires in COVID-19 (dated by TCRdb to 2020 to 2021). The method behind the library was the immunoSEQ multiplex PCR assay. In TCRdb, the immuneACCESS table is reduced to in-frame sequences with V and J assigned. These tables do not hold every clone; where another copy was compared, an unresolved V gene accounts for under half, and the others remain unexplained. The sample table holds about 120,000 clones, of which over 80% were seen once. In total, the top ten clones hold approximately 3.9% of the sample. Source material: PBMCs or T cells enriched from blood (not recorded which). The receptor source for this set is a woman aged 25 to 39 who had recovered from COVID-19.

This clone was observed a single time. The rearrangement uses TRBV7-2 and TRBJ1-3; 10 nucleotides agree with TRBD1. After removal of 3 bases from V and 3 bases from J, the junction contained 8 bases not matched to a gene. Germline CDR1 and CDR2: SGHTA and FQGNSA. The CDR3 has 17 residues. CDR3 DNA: TGTGCCAGCAGCTTGAGAGACAGGGGGCTTCTTGGAAACACCATATATTTT. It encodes CASSLRDRGLLGNTIYF.

CDR3 in amino acids: CASSPVEGPMNTEAFF. The CDR3 nucleotides read TGCGCCAGCAGCCCAGTGGAGGGACCTATGAACACTGAAGCTTTCTTT. The V and J genes are TRBV5-1 and TRBJ1-1; D is possibly TRBD1 (5 bases). V lost 4 bases, J lost 0 bases, and 16 bases lay in between. This CDR3 has 16 residues. Germline values: CDR1 SGHRS, CDR2 YFSETQ.

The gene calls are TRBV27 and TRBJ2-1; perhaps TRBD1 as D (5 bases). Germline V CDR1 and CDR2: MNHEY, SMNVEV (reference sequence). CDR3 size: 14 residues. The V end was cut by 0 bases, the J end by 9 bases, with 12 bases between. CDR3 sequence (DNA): TGTGCCAGCAGTTTATCGGTAAGGGGCGGTGAGCAGTTCTTC. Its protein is CASSLSVRGGEQFF.

CDR3 loop: CASSPLAGGDEQFF. The CDR3 nucleotides are TGTGCCAGCAGCCCTCTAGCGGGAGGCGATGAGCAGTTCTTC. The gene calls are TRBV7-9 and TRBJ2-1, with 11 bases that match TRBD2. CDR1 is SEHNR, CDR2 FQNEAQ, per germline (reference sequence). The CDR3 is made up of 14 amino acids. The V and J ends lost 5 bases and 8 bases, in that order; junction bases with no gene match: 5.

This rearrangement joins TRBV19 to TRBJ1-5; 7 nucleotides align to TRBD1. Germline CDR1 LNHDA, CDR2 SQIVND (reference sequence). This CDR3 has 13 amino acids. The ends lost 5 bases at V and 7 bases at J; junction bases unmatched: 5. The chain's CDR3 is CASSGTALQPQHF. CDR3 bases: TGTGCCAGTAGTGGGACAGCTCTCCAGCCCCAGCATTTT.

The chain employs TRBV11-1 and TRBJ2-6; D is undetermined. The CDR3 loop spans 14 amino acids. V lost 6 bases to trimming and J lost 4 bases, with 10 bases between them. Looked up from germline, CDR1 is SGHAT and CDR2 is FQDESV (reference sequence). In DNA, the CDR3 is TGTGCCAGCAGAGTAGCCGCCGGGGCCAACGTCCTGACTTTC. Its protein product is CASRVAAGANVLTF.

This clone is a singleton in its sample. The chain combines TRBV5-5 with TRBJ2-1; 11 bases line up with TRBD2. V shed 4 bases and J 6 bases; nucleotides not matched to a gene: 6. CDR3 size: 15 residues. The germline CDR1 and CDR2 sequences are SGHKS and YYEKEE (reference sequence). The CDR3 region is CASSPGLAGRNEQFF. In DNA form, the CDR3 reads TGTGCCAGCAGCCCCGGACTAGCGGGCCGCAATGAGCAGTTCTTC.

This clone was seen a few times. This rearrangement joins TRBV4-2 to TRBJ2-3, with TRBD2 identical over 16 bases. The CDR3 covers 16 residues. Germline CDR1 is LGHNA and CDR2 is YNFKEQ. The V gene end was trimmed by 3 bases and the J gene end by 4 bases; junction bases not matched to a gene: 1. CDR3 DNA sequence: TGTGCCAGCAGCCAGGGACTAGCGGGAGGGCCAGATACGCAGTATTTT. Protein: CASSQGLAGGPDTQYF.

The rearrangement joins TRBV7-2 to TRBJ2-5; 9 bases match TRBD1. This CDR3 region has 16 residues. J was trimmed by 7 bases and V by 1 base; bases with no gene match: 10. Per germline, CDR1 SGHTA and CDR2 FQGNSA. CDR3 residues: CASSLGTGALGGTQYF. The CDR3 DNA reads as TGTGCCAGCAGCTTAGGGACAGGGGCCTTAGGCGGGACCCAGTACTTC.

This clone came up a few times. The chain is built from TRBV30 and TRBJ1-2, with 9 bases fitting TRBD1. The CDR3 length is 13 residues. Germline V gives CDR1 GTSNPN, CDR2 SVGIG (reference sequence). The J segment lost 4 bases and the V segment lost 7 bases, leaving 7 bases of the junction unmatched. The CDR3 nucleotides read TGTGCCTCCCAGGGACAGGGTCTCTATGGCTACACCTTC. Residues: CASQGQGLYGYTF.

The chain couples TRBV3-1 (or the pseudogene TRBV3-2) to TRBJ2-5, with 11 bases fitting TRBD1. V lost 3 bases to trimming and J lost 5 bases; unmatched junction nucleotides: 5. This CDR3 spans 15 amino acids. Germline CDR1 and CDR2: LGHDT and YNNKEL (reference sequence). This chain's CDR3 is CASSQRTGGAETQYF. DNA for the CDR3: TGTGCCAGCAGCCAGAGGACAGGGGGCGCGGAGACCCAGTACTTC.

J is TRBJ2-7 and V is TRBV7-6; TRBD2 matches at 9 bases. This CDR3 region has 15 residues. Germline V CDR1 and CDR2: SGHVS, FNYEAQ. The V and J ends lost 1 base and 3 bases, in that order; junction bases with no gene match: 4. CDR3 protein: CASSLESSGIYEQYF. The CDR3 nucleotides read TGTGCCAGCAGCTTAGAATCTAGCGGGATCTACGAGCAGTACTTC.

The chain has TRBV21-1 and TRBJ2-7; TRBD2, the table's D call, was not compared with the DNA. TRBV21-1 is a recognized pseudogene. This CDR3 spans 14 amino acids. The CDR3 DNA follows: TGTGCCAGCAGCAAAGCTGAAGCATCCTACGAGCAGTACTTC. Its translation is CASSKAEASYEQYF.

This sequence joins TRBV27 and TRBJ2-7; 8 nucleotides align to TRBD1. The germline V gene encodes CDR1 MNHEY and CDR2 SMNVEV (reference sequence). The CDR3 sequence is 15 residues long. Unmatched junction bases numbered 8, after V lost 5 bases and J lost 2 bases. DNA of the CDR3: TGTGCCAGCAGTCGAAGAGAGACAGGGGCCTACGAGCAGTACTTC. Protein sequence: CASSRRETGAYEQYF.

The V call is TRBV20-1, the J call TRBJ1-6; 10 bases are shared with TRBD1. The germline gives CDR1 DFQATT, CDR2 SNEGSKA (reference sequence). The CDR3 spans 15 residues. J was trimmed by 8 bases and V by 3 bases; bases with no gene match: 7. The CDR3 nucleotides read TGCAGTGCTAGTCTCTCCGGGACAGGGGATTCACCCCTCCACTTT. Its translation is CSASLSGTGDSPLHF.